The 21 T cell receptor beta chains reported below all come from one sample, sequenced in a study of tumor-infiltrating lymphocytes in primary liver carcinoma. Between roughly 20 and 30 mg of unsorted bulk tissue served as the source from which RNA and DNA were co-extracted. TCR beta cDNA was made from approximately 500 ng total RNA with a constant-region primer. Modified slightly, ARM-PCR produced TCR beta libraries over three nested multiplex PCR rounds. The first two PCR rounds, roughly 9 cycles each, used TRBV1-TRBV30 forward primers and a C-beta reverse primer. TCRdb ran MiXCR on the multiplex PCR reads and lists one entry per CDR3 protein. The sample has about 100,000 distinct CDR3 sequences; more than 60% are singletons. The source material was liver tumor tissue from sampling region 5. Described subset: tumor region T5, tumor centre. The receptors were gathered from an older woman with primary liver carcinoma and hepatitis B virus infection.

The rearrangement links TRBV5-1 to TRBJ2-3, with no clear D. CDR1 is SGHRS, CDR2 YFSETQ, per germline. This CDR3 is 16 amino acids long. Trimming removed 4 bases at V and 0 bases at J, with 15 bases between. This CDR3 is CASSPGISGSTDTQYF. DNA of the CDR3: TGCGCCAGCAGCCCTGGGATTAGTGGGAGCACAGATACGCAGTATTTT.

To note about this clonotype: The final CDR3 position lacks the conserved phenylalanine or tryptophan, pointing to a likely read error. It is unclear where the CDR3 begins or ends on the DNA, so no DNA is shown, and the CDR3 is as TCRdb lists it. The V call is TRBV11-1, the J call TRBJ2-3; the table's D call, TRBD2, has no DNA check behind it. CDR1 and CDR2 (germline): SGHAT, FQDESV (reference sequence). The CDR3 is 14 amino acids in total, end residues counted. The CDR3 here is CASSLRQRAGDSHL.

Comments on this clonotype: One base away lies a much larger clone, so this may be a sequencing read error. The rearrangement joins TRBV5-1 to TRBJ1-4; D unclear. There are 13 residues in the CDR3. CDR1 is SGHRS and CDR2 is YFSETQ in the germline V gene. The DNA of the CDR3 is TGCGCCAGCAGCTACGGACCTAATGAAGAACTGTTTTTT. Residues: CASSYGPNEELFF.

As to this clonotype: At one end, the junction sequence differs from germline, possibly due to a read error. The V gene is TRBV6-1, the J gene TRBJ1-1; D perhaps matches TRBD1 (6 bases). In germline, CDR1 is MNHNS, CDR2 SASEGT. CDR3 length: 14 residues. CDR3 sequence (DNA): TGTGCTAGCAGGGGTACTCTATGGTACGCTGAAACTTTCTTT. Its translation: CASRGTLWYAETFF.

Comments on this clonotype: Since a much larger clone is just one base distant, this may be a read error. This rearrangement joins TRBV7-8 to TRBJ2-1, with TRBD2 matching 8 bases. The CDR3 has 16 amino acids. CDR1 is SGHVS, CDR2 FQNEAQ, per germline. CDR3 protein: CAGSYGEAGARLEQFF. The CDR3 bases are TGTGCCGGCAGCTACGGGGAAGCGGGAGCACGGCTTGAGCAGTTCTTC.

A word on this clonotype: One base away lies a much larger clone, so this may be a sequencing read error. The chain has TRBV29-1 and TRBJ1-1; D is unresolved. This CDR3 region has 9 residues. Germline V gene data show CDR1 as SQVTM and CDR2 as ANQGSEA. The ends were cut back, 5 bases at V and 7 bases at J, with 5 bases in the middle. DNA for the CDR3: TGCAGCGTTACTATTGAAGCTTTCTTT. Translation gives CSVTIEAFF. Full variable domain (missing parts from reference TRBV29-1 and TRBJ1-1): SAVISQKPSRDICQRGTSLTIQCQVDSQVTMMFWYRQQPGQSLTLIATANQGSEATYESGFVIDKFPISRPNLTFSTLTVSNMSPEDSSIYLCSVTIEAFFGQGTRLTVV.

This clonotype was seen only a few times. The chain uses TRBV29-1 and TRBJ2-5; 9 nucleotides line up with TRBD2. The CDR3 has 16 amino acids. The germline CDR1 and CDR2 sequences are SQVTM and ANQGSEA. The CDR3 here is CGAPGVTSGIQETQYF. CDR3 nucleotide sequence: TGCGGCGCCCCTGGCGTGACTAGCGGAATTCAAGAGACCCAGTACTTC.

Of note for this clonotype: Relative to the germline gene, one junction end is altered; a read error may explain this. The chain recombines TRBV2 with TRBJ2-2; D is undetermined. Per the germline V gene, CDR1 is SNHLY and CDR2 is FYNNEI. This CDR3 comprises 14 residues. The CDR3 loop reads CVSSKALTAGELFF. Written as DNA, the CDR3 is TGTGTCAGCAGTAAAGCTTTGACGGCCGGGGAGCTGTTTTTT.

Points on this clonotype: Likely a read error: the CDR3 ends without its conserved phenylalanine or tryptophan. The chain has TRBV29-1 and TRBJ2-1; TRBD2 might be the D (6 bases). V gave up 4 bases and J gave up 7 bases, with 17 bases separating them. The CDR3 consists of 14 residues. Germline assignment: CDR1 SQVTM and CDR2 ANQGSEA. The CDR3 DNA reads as TGCAGCGTTGGCCTGGGAGGTAGGGGAAATGAGCAGTTCTTA. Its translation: CSVGLGGRGNEQFL.

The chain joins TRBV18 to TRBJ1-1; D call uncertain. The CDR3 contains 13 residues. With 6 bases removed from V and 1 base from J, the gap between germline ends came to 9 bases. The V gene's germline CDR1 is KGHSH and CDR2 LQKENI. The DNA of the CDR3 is TGTGCCAGCTCGAACAGACAGAACACTGAAGCTTTCTTT. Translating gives CASSNRQNTEAFF. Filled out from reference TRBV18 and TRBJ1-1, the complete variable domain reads NAGVMQNPRHLVRRRGQEARLRCSPMKGHSHVYWYRQLPEEGLKFMVYLQKENIIDESGMPKERFSAEFPKEGPSILRIQQVVRGDSAAYFCASSNRQNTEAFFGQGTRLTVV.

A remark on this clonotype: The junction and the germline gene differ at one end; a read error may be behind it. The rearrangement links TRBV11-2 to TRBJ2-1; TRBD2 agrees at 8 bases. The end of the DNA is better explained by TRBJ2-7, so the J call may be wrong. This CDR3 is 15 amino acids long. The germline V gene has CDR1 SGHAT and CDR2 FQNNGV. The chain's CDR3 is CPSSLRLAMGNKQYF. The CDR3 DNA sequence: TGTCCCAGCAGCTTGAGACTAGCGATGGGCAATAAGCAGTACTTC.

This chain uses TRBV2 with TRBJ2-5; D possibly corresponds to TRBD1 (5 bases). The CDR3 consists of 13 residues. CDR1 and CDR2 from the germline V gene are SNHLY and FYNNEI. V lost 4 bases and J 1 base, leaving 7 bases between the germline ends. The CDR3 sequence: CASSGQGQETQYF. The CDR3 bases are TGTGCCAGCAGTGGGCAGGGCCAAGAGACCCAGTACTTC.

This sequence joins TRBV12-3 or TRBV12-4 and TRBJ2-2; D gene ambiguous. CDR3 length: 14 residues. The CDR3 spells CISSCSTNTGELFF. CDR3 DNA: TGTATCAGCAGTTGCAGTACGAACACCGGGGAGCTGTTTTTT.

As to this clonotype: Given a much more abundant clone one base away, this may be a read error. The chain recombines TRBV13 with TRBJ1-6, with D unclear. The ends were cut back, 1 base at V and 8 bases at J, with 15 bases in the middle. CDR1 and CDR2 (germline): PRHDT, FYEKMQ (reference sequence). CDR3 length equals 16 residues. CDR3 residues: CASSLVMESGDSPLHF. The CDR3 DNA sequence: TGTGCCAGCAGCTTAGTTATGGAGAGCGGGGATTCACCCCTCCACTTT.

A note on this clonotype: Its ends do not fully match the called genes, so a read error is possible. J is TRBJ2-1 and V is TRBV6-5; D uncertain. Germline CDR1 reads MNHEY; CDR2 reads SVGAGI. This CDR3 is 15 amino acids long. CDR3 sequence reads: CASSYRARYYNEHFF. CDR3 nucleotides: TGTGCCAGCAGTTACAGGGCGCGCTACTACAATGAGCACTTCTTC.

CDR3 amino acids: CASRWSSGYNEQFF. The CDR3, as DNA: TGTGCCAGCAGATGGAGTAGCGGGTACAATGAGCAGTTCTTC. The gene calls are TRBV2 and TRBJ2-1; 7 nucleotides match TRBD2. V lost 6 bases to trimming and J lost 4 bases; unmatched junction nucleotides: 6. The germline gives CDR1 SNHLY, CDR2 FYNNEI. CDR3 length: 14 amino acids.

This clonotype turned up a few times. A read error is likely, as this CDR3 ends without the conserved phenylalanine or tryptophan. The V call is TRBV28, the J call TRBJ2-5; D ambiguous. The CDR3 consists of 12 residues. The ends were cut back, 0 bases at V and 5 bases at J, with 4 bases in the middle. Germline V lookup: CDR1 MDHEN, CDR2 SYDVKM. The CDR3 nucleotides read TGTGCCAGCAGTTTATGGGGGGAGACCCAGTACCTC. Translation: CASSLWGETQYL.

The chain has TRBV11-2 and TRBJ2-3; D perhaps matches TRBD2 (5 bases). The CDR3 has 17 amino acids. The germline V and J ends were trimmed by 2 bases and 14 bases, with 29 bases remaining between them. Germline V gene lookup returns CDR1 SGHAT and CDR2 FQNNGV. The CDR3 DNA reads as TGTGCCAGCAGCTTAACAATGGGGAGAAGGAGCACAGATACGAGGTATTTT. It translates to CASSLTMGRRSTDTRYF.

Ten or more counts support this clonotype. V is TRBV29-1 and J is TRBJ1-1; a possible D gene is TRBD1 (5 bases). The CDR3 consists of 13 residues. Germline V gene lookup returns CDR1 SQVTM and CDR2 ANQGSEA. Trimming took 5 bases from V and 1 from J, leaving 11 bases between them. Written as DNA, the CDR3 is TGCAGCGTTCGGCGGGACCGGAACACTGAAGCTTTCTTT. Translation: CSVRRDRNTEAFF.

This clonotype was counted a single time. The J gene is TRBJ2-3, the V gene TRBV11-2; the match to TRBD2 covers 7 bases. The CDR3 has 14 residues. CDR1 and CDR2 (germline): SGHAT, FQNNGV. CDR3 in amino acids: CPGSSAGVRDTQYF. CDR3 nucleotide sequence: TGTCCCGGCAGCTCCGCGGGAGTAAGGGATACGCAGTATTTT.

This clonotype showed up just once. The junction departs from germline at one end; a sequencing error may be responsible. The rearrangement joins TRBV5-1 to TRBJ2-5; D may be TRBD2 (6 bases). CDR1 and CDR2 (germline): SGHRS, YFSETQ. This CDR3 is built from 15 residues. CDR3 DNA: TGCGCCAGTAGCTTGGGGATCGGGAGCCAAGAGACCCAGTACTTC. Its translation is CASSLGIGSQETQYF.